These 12 T cell receptor beta chains were all obtained from the same sample, sequenced in a study of blood T cells in healthy people across ages. A second PCR, run for about 7 to 11 cycles, used a sample-barcoded 5' primer plus a J-beta primer mix. Via MiXCR, TCRdb re-called the 5' RACE reads, giving one row per CDR3 protein. The data contain 750,000 or so distinct CDR3 sequences, more than 20% of them seen just once; the ten biggest clones take up 9% to 9.5%. These same records also appear under a second study, on T cells of mothers and their children.

The specimen sequenced was blood. The receptors were gathered from a boy between 10 and 17 years old in good health.

This clonotype was counted a few times. The chain links TRBV5-1 to TRBJ2-6; D possibly corresponds to TRBD1 (5 bases). The ends were cut back, 0 bases at V and 0 bases at J, with 7 bases in the middle. Germline V gene lookup returns CDR1 SGHRS and CDR2 YFSETQ. CDR3 length equals 16 residues. The CDR3 reads CASSLEGVSGANVLTF. The CDR3 region has the DNA TGCGCCAGCAGCTTGGAAGGGGTCTCTGGGGCCAACGTCCTGACTTTC.

This chain joins TRBV29-1 and TRBJ2-5, with 7 bases aligning to TRBD2. The ends lost 3 bases at V and 0 bases at J; junction bases unmatched: 7. The CDR3 is 15 amino acids. Germline-derived CDR1 and CDR2 are SQVTM and ANQGSEA. The CDR3 sequence is CSVEFAGDHQETQYF. CDR3 DNA sequence: TGCAGCGTTGAGTTCGCGGGAGATCACCAAGAGACCCAGTACTTC.

Many counts were recorded for this clonotype. The V call is TRBV7-2, the J call TRBJ1-2; no reliable D call. The ends were cut back, 1 base at V and 4 bases at J, with 10 bases in the middle. Germline V gene data show CDR1 as SGHTA and CDR2 as FQGNSA. This CDR3 has 14 residues. CDR3 sequence (DNA): TGTGCCAGCAGCTTAGACCGCCAGAGCTATGGCTACACCTTC. Translated, it gives CASSLDRQSYGYTF.

With regard to this clonotype: A junction boundary mismatches the germline segment, possibly from a read error. V and J are TRBV20-1 and TRBJ1-2, with TRBD1 matching 9 bases. Per germline, CDR1 DFQATT and CDR2 SNEGSKA (reference sequence). The length of the CDR3 is 14 residues. This chain's CDR3 is CSAHGDREDYDYTF. The CDR3 bases are TGCAGTGCTCACGGGGACAGGGAGGACTATGACTACACCTTC.

This clonotype has more than one count but fewer than ten. The CDR3 DNA follows: TGCGCCAGCAGCCAAGTTACGGCGGGTCCCTACGAGCAGTACTTC. As protein: CASSQVTAGPYEQYF. The chain carries TRBV4-3 and TRBJ2-7; possibly TRBD2 for D (5 bases). The CDR3 has 15 amino acids. V was clipped by 1 base and J by 2 bases, with 12 bases between them. Germline V gene lookup returns CDR1 LGHNA and CDR2 YSLEER.

This clonotype appeared a few times. The J gene is TRBJ2-3, the V gene TRBV6-1, with D possibly TRBD2 on 5 matching bases. The germline V and J ends were trimmed by 3 bases and 7 bases, with 8 bases remaining between them. This CDR3 has 12 amino acids. Germline V gene sequence: CDR1 MNHNS, CDR2 SASEGT. The CDR3 DNA is TGTGCCAGCAGTGAGGCTAGCCATACGCAGTATTTT. Residues: CASSEASHTQYF.

The rearrangement links TRBV9 to TRBJ2-5, with 13 bases lining up with TRBD2. TRBJ2-1 explains the end of the DNA better; the J call may be wrong. This CDR3 comprises 18 residues. Germline values: CDR1 SGDLS, CDR2 YYNGEE. The CDR3 DNA reads TGTGCCAGCAGCGTAGCCTTAACCGGGACTAGCGGGGTAAATGAGCAGTTCTTC. Translating gives CASSVALTGTSGVNEQFF.

This rearrangement joins TRBV7-8 to TRBJ1-1; D unresolved. CDR1 and CDR2 (germline): SGHVS, FQNEAQ. V was trimmed by 5 bases and J by 0 bases, leaving 13 bases between them. This CDR3 is built from 15 residues. The CDR3: CASSKNSGMNTEAFF. The CDR3 DNA sequence: TGTGCCAGCAGCAAAAACTCTGGCATGAACACTGAAGCTTTCTTT.

The chain couples TRBV24-1 to TRBJ2-5, with D unresolved. Germline V lookup: CDR1 KGHDR, CDR2 SFDVKD. This CDR3 has 15 residues. V lost 4 bases and J 2 bases, leaving 13 bases between the germline ends. CDR3 nucleotide sequence: TGTGCCACCAGTGACCCCTATACAGCTCAAGAGACCCAGTACTTC. Its protein product is CATSDPYTAQETQYF.

The V call is TRBV6-1, the J call TRBJ2-5; 10 nucleotides match TRBD2. This CDR3 contains 17 residues. The junction had 11 bases not matched to a gene; V was cut back by 3 bases and J by 4 bases. The V gene's germline CDR1 is MNHNS and CDR2 SASEGT. Here the CDR3 reads CASSEELAGTPGETQYF. For the CDR3, the DNA is TGTGCCAGCAGTGAGGAACTAGCGGGGACCCCGGGAGAGACCCAGTACTTC.

This clonotype was seen a handful of times. The chain has TRBV2 and TRBJ2-7, with D maybe TRBD2 (7 bases). V shed 7 bases and J shed 5 bases, with 15 bases lying between them. There are 13 residues in the CDR3. Germline-derived CDR1 and CDR2 are SNHLY and FYNNEI. The CDR3 nucleotides read TGTGCCAGCAATTACGGGGGGCGGGACGAGCAGTACTTC. Protein product: CASNYGGRDEQYF.

This clonotype was recorded once. The CDR3 region is CASSLYYRGRSYEQYF. Here the CDR3 DNA reads TGCGCCAGCAGCCTATATTACAGGGGGCGATCCTACGAGCAGTACTTC. The chain is built from TRBV5-1 and TRBJ2-7; 9 nucleotides match TRBD1. CDR1 is SGHRS and CDR2 is YFSETQ in the germline V gene. Losses at the gene ends were 4 bases for V and 1 base for J; bases not matched to a gene: 9. The CDR3 sequence is 16 residues long.